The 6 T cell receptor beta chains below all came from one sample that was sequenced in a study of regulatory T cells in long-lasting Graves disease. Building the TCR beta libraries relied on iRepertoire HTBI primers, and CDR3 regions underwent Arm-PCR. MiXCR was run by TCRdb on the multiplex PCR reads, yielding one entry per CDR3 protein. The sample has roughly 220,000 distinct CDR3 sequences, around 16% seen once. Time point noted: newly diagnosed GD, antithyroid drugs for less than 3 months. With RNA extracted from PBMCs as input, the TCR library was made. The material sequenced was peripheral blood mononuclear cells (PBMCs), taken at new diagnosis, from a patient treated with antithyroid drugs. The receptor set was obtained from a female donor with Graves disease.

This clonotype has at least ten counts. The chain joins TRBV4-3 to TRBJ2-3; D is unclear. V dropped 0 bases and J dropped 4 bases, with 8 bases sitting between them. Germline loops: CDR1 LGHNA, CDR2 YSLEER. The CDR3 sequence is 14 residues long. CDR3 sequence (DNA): TGCGCCAGCAGCCAAGATTTAACTCCAGATACGCAGTATTTT. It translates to CASSQDLTPDTQYF.

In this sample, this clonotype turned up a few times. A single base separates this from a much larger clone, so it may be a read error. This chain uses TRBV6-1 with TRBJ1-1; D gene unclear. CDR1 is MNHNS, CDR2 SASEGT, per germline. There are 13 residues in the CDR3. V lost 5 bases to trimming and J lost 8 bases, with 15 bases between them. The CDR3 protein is CASSLYITNEAFF. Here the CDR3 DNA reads TGTGCCAGCAGTCTGTATATTACGAACGAAGCTTTCTTT.

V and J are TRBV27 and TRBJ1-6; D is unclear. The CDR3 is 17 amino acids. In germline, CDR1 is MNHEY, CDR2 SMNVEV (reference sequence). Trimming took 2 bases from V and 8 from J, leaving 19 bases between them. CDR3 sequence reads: CASSLNFWDWVDSPLHF. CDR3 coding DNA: TGTGCCAGCAGTTTAAATTTCTGGGATTGGGTAGATTCACCCCTCCACTTT.

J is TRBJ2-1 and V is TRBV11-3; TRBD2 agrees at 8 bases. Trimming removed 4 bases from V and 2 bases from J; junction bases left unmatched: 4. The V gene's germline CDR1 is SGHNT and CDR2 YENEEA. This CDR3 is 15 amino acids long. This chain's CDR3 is CASSSTSGPYNEQFF. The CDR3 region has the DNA TGTGCCAGCAGCTCTACTAGCGGCCCCTACAATGAGCAGTTCTTC.

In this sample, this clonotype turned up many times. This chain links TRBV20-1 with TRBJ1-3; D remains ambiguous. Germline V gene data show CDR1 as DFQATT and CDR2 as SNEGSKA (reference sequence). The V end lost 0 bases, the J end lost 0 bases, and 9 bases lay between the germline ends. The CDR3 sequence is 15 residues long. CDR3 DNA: TGCAGTGCTAGAGAGCAGGCGTACTCTGGAAACACCATATATTTT. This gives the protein CSAREQAYSGNTIYF.

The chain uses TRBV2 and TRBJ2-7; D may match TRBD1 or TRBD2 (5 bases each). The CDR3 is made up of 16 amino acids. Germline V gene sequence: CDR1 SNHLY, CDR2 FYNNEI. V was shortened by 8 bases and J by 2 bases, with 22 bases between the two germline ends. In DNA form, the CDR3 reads TGTGCCAGCCCCGACTATACTGGGGCAGGGACCTACGAGCAGTACTTC. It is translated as CASPDYTGAGTYEQYF.